The 6 T cell receptor beta chains in this list originate from one sample, sequenced in a study of cytomegalovirus exposure and HLA in healthy donors. Researchers ran the PCR with 60 Vbeta and 13 Jbeta primers. Sequencing was performed with immunoSEQ multiplex PCR; in TCRdb, only in-frame clones are kept and a portion is missing. The repertoire holds roughly 170,000 clones, with around 81% as singletons. The sample taken for sequencing was PBMCs. These receptors came from a woman under 40 in good health and CMV-seronegative.

J is TRBJ2-1 and V is TRBV10-2, with D maybe TRBD1 (6 bases). The V end lost 7 bases, the J end lost 10 bases, and 14 bases lay between the germline ends. Germline V CDR1 and CDR2: WSHSY, SAAADI. This CDR3 is built from 12 residues. CDR3 nucleotide sequence: TGCGCCAGCAACCAGGGGATGGAGGAGCAGTTCTTC. This sequence encodes CASNQGMEEQFF.

The chain uses TRBV5-4 and TRBJ2-7, with 8 positions matching TRBD1. V gave up 4 bases and J gave up 7 bases; unmatched junction bases: 10. The CDR3 extends over 14 amino acids. The germline CDR1 and CDR2 sequences are SGHNT and YYREEE (reference sequence). For the CDR3, the DNA is TGTGCCAGCAGCCGAAAGGACAGGGTAGAGGAGCAGTACTTC. This translates into CASSRKDRVEEQYF.

The gene calls are TRBV6-5 and TRBJ1-1; 7 nucleotides align to TRBD1. Per the germline V gene, CDR1 is MNHEY and CDR2 is SVGAGI. The CDR3 totals 11 residues. V shed 6 bases and J 8 bases; nucleotides not matched to a gene: 3. The CDR3 region has the DNA TGTGCCAGCAGGAAACAGGGGGAAGCTTTCTTT. It codes for CASRKQGEAFF.

This chain connects TRBV19 to TRBJ2-7; TRBD1 is a possible D gene (5 bases). Germline V gene lookup returns CDR1 LNHDA and CDR2 SQIVND (reference sequence). Trimming left V 2 bases short and J 4 bases short, with 9 bases between. The CDR3 has 13 amino acids. The CDR3 protein is CASSIPGLYEQYF. The DNA of the CDR3 is TGTGCCAGTAGTATACCAGGGTTGTACGAGCAGTACTTC.

The chain recombines TRBV9 with TRBJ2-1, with 9 bases lining up with TRBD2. Germline V gene data show CDR1 as SGDLS and CDR2 as YYNGEE. This CDR3 region has 13 residues. The junction had 5 bases not matched to a gene; V was cut back by 3 bases and J by 10 bases. This CDR3 is CASSARLADEQFF. CDR3 bases: TGTGCCAGCAGCGCCCGACTAGCGGACGAGCAGTTCTTC.

The chain uses TRBV7-2 and TRBJ2-2; 12 bases map to TRBD2. The V gene's germline CDR1 is SGHTA and CDR2 FQGNSA. CDR3 length equals 17 residues. V trimming: 1 base; J trimming: 7 bases; junction bases outside the gene matches: 7. CDR3 protein: CASSLDRLAGEVGELFF. CDR3 in DNA: TGTGCCAGCAGCTTAGATCGACTAGCGGGGGAGGTCGGGGAGCTGTTTTTT.